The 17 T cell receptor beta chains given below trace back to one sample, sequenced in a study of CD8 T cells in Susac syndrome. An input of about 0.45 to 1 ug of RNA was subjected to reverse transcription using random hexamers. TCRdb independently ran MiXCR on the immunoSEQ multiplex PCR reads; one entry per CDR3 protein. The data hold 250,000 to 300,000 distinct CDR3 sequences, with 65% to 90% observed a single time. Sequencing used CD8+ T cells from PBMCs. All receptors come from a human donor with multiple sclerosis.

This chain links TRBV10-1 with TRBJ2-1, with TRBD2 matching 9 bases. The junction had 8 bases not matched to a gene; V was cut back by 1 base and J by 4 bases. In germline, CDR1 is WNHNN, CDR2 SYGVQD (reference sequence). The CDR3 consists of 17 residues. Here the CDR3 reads CASSEFPGLALYNEQFF. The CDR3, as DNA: TGCGCCAGCAGTGAGTTCCCGGGACTAGCCCTTTACAATGAGCAGTTCTTC.

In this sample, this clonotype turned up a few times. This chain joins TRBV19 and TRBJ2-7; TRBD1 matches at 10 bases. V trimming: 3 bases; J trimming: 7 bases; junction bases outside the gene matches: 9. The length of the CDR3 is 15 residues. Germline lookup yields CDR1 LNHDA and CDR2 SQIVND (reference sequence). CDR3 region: CASSIGRDRGGEQYF. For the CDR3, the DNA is TGTGCCAGTAGTATTGGCCGGGACAGGGGAGGTGAGCAGTACTTC. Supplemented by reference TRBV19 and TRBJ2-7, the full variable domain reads DGGITQSPKYLFRKEGQNVTLSCEQNLNHDAMYWYRQDPGQGLRLIYYSQIVNDFQKGDIAEGYSVSREKKESFPLTVTSAQKNPTAFYLCASSIGRDRGGEQYFGPGTRLTVT.

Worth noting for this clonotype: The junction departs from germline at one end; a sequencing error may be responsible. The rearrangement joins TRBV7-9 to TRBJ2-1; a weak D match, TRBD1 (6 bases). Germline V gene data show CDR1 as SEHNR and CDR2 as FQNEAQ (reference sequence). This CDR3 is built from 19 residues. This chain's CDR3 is CASSVASELQGGLYNEQFF. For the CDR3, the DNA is TGTGCCAGCAGCGTAGCCTCTGAATTACAGGGTGGTCTCTACAATGAGCAGTTCTTC.

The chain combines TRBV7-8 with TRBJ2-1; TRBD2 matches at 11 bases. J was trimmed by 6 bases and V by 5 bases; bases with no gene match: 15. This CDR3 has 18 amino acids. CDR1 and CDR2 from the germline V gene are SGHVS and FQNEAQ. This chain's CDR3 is CASSGEEVGLAAGNEQFF. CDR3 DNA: TGTGCCAGCAGCGGGGAGGAGGTGGGACTAGCGGCCGGCAATGAGCAGTTCTTC.

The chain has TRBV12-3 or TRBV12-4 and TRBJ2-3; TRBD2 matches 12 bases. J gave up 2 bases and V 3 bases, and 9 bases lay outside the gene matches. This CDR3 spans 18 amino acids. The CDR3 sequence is CASSLWLAGGPLTDTQYF. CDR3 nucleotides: TGTGCCAGCAGTTTGTGGCTAGCGGGAGGGCCGCTCACAGATACGCAGTATTTT.

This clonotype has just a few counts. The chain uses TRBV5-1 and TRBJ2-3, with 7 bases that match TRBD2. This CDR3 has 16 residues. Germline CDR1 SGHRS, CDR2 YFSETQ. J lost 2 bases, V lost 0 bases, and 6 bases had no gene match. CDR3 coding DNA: TGCGCCAGCAGCTTGGACCTAGCGGAAATCACAGATACGCAGTATTTT. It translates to CASSLDLAEITDTQYF.

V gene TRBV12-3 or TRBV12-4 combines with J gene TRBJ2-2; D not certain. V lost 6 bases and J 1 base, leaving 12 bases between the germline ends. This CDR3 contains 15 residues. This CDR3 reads CASRLTMMNTGELFF. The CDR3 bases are TGTGCCAGCAGACTTACAATGATGAACACCGGGGAGCTGTTTTTT.

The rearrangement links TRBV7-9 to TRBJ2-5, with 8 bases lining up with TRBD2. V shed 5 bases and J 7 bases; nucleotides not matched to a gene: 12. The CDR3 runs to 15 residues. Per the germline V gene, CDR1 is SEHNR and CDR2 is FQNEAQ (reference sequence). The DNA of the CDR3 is TGTGCCAGCAGCCCCCCTACAGCGGGAGTCGGGACCCAGTACTTC. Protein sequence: CASSPPTAGVGTQYF.

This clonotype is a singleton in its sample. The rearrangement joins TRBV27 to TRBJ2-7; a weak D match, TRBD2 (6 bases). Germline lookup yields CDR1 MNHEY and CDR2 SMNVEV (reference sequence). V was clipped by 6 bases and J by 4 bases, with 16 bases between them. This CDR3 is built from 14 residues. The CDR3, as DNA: TGTGCCAGCAGACCGGGGACTTCCAATTACGAGCAGTACTTC. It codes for CASRPGTSNYEQYF.

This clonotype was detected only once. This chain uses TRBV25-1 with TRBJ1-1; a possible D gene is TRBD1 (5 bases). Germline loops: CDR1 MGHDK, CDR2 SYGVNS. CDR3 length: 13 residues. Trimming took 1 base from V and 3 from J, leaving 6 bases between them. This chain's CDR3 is CASSEWGYTEAFF. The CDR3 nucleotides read TGTGCCAGCAGTGAATGGGGCTACACTGAAGCTTTCTTT.

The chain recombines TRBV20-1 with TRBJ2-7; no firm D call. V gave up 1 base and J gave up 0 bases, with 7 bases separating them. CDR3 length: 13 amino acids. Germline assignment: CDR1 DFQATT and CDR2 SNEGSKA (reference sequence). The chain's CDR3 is CSARGRISYEQYF. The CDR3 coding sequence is TGCAGTGCTAGAGGCAGGATCTCCTACGAGCAGTACTTC.

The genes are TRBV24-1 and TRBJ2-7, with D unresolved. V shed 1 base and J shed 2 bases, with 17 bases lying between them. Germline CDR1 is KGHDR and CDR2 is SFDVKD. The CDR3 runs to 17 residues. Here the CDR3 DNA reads TGTGCCACCAGTGATTTAGCCCCGGGTCGAATTGCCTACGAGCAGTACTTC. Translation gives CATSDLAPGRIAYEQYF.

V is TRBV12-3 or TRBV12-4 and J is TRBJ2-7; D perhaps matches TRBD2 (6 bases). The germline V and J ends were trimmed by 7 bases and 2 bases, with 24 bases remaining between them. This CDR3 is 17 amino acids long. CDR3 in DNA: TGTGCCAGCACACCCCCCCTTGCCGGGACTGATCCCTACGAGCAGTACTTC. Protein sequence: CASTPPLAGTDPYEQYF.

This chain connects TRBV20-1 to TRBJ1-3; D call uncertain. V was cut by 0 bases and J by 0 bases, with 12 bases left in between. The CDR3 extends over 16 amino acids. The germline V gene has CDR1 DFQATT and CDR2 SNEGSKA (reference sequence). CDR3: CSARDLGQSSGNTIYF. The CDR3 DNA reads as TGCAGTGCTAGAGATCTCGGGCAGAGCTCTGGAAACACCATATATTTT.

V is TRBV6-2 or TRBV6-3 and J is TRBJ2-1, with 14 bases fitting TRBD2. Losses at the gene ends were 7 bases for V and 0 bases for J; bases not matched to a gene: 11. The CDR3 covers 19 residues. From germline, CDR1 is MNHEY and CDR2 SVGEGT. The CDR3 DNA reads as TGTGCCAGCAATCGGGCACGGACTAGCGGGAGGAGCTCCTACAATGAGCAGTTCTTC. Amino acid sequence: CASNRARTSGRSSYNEQFF.

The CDR3 coding sequence is TGTGCCAGCAGCTTGCAGCAAAGCCAGCCCCAGCATTTT. Amino acids: CASSLQQSQPQHF. This chain links TRBV13 with TRBJ1-5; D is uncertain. This CDR3 is 13 amino acids long. V was pared by 3 bases and J by 7 bases, with 10 bases between. From germline, CDR1 is PRHDT and CDR2 FYEKMQ (reference sequence).

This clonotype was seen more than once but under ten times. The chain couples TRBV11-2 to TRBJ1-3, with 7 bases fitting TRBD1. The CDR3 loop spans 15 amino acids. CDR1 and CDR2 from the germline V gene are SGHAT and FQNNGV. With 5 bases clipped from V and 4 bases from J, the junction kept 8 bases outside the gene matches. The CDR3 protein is CASSLFRDRGNTIYF. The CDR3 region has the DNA TGTGCCAGCAGCCTATTTCGGGACAGAGGAAACACCATATATTTT.